This T cell receptor (beta chain) appears in the sequencing data of a study of blood T cell repertoires in COVID-19 (TCRdb year 2020). Regarding the research as a whole: Samples from collaborators originated in the United States, Italy and Spain and spanned both the acute and convalescent phases of COVID-19. Where available, HLA class I and class II types were obtained from metadata supplied by the sample provider rather than from assay-based typing. The sample metadata nearly always contained a de-identified subject ID, COVID-19 status, age in years and sex. Samples were obtained from the ongoing ImmuneRACE study (first 160 participants) and from about 1,300 subjects provided by 6 global collaborators. A freely available public database, intended as a resource for researchers studying the immune response to SARS-CoV-2, is where the repertoires were released. Deeply sampled blood TCRbeta repertoires from subjects exposed to, actively infected with, or recovered from COVID-19 were included in the dataset. The material from the prospective study consisted of cDNA or gDNA derived from T cells, B-cell-depleted T cells, or PBMCs. The research as a whole found: The amount of clinical and demographic metadata varied by source and participant and was provided uncurated.

Collaborating institutions collected whole blood in K2EDTA tubes following their own protocols. For TCRbeta analysis, collaborators shipped samples in one of three forms: frozen whole blood, isolated PBMCs, or DNA extracted from either of those sample types. Turning to this clone: It has no known antigen specificity. No much larger clone is present one base from it, and per-base qualities are unavailable.

For CDR1 and CDR2, the germline V gene lists SGDLS and YYNGEE. Trimming costs V 3 bases and J 2 bases, and their ends lie 16 bases apart. From the cysteine through the phenylalanine, the CDR3 covers 16 amino acids. CDR3 DNA is the only sequence kept; it has 48 bases, read in frame from the first base. The immunoSEQ Assay, a bias-controlled multiplex PCR, was used to amplify TCRbeta CDR3 regions from genomic DNA. In the paper's pipeline: Nucleated cell counts per sample were estimated from amplification of reference gene primers within the assay. To quantify the absolute abundance of each unique TCRbeta CDR3 rearrangement, sequence reads were collapsed and filtered. For each sample, productive Simpson clonality was calculated as the square root of Simpson's diversity index over productive rearrangements. TCRdb retrieved this table from immuneACCESS and kept in-frame rearrangements only. Not all clones are present; in checked studies, unresolved V genes account for under half, and no reason is known for the remainder. V and J calls and clone size are those listed in that table; D and trimming were worked out from the DNA. The sample table records approximately 75,000 clones; more than 75% of these occur just once. The ten biggest clones cover 25% to 30% of the sample.

The clonotype comes from a woman aged 80 or over with active or convalescent COVID-19. The V and J segments used are TRBV9 and TRBJ2-3; TRBD2 is perhaps the D gene, given 5 matching bases. The sequenced sample was peripheral blood. The CDR3 corresponds to CASSAGLLGNTDTQYF. The base sequence is TGTGCCAGCAGCGCCGGACTGCTCGGGAACACAGATACGCAGTATTTT.